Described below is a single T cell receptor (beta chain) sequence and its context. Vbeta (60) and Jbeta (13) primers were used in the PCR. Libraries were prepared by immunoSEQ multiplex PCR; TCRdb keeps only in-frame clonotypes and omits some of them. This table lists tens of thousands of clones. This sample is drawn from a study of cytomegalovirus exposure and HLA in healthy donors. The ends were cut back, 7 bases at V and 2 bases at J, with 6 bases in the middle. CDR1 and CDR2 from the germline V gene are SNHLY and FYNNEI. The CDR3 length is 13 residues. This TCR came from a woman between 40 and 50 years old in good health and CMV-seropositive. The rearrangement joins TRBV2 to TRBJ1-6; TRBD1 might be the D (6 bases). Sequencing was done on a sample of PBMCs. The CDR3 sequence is CASTGAYNSPLHF. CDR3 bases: TGTGCCAGCACAGGGGCCTATAATTCACCCCTCCACTTT. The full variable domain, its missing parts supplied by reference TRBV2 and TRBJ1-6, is EPEVTQTPSHQVTQMGQEVILRCVPISNHLYFYWYRQILGQKVEFLVSFYNNEISEKSEIFDDQFSVERPDGSNFTLKIRSTKLEDSAMYFCASTGAYNSPLHFGNGTRLTVT.